Listed below are T cell receptor beta chains from one sample, sequenced in a study of T cell changes during pregnancy in multiple sclerosis. This table comes from immunoSEQ multiplex PCR, and its TCRdb copy is limited to in-frame clones, with some not included. The sample consists of 48,000 or so clones, 88% of them appearing once. The starting material was CD4+ T cells from peripheral blood mononuclear cells, obtained in the second trimester of pregnancy. These receptors came from a female donor with multiple sclerosis, enrolled in a pregnancy study. The CDR3 runs from the conserved cysteine through the conserved F or W. The D gene is left open where the match is weak. Size tells how often a clone was seen (once, few, many) or the class of an expanded clone, and some rows leave it out.

TRBV5-6	-	-	TRBJ2-5	TGTGCCAGCAGGGTGGGCAGAGTTGAGACCCAGTACTTC	CASRVGRVETQYF
TRBV5-1	TRBD2	-	TRBJ2-1	TGCGCCAGCAGCCTCATACCGACTAGCGGGAGCTACAATGAGCAGTTCTTC	CASSLIPTSGSYNEQFF
TRBV6-1	-	-	TRBJ2-3	TGTGCCAGCAGTGAAGATAGAGGCACAGATACGCAGTATTTT	CASSEDRGTDTQYF
TRBV28	-	-	TRBJ1-5	TGTGCCAGTAATAGTCCAGGGGCCAATCAGCCCCAGCATTTT	CASNSPGANQPQHF
TRBV11-3	-	-	TRBJ1-1	TGTGCCAGCAGCTTAGAAGCGAACACTGAAGCTTTCTTT	CASSLEANTEAFF
TRBV18	TRBD1	-	TRBJ1-4	TGTGCCAGCTCACTGGACAGGGTTCGTTCAACTAATGAAAAACTGTTTTTT	CASSLDRVRSTNEKLFF
TRBV9	TRBD2	-	TRBJ2-1	TGTGCCAGCAGCTTTATAGCGGGAGGGCCCACAGAGCAGTTCTTC	CASSFIAGGPTEQFF
TRBV5-6	TRBD1	-	TRBJ2-1	TGTGCCAGCAGCTTGATGGGACAGCCGTACAATGAGCAGTTCTTC	CASSLMGQPYNEQFF
TRBV27	TRBD2	-	TRBJ2-1	TGTGCCAGCAGTTTATCGGCACTAGCGCATTACAATGAGCAGTTCTTC	CASSLSALAHYNEQFF
TRBV18	-	-	TRBJ1-2	TGTGCCAGCTCACCAGAACAGGGTAATGGCTACACCTTC	CASSPEQGNGYTF
TRBV18	-	-	TRBJ1-2	TGTGCCAGCTCACCGGACACTAACTATGGCTACACCTTC	CASSPDTNYGYTF
TRBV19	TRBD1	once	TRBJ1-4	TGTGCCAGTAGTATAACCGGGACAGGCGATGAAAAACTGTTTTTT	CASSITGTGDEKLFF
TRBV28	TRBD2	-	TRBJ2-1	TGTGCCAGCAAATTAGCGGGAGGGCTATACAATGAGCAGTTCTTC	CASKLAGGLYNEQFF
TRBV28	-	-	TRBJ1-5	TGTGCCAGCAGTCCCCTTTCCCAGGGTCAAAATCAGCCCCAGCATTTT	CASSPLSQGQNQPQHF
TRBV18	TRBD1	-	TRBJ2-7	TGTGCCAGCTCACGGGGGACAGGGGGACCCTACGAGCAGTACTTC	CASSRGTGGPYEQYF
TRBV28	-	-	TRBJ2-2	TGTGCCAGCAGGATAGAGGTGAAGACCGGGGAGCTGTTTTTT	CASRIEVKTGELFF
TRBV4-2	TRBD1	-	TRBJ1-1	TGTGCCAGCAGCCACGTCAACAGGGGGTTGGACACTGAAGCTTTCTTT	CASSHVNRGLDTEAFF
TRBV4-2	TRBD2	-	TRBJ2-5	TGTGCCAGCAGCCGACACATGTTAGCGGGAGTTACGTACCAAGAGACCCAGTACTTC	CASSRHMLAGVTYQETQYF
TRBV7-2	-	-	TRBJ2-3	TGTGCCAGCAGCCCAGGTCCCGCAGGGATCACCTATTTT	CASSPGPAGITYF
TRBV9	TRBD2	-	TRBJ2-1	TGTGCCAGCAGCCCCAGGACTAGCGGGAGTAGAGGCTCTGAGCAGTTCTTC	CASSPRTSGSRGSEQFF
TRBV4-1	TRBD1	-	TRBJ1-5	TGCGCCAGCAGCCACAAAGTGGGACAGGGGGTACGACAGCCCCAGCATTTT	CASSHKVGQGVRQPQHF
TRBV2	-	-	TRBJ2-7	TGTGCCAGCAGTGAATTTGTTAGCTCCTACGAGCAGTACTTC	CASSEFVSSYEQYF
TRBV7-9	-	-	TRBJ2-3	TGTGCCAGCAGCTACTCCCGGGACACCAGAAGCACAGATACGCAGTATTTT	CASSYSRDTRSTDTQYF
TRBV5-1	-	once	TRBJ1-2	TGCGCCAGCAGCTTGGACAAGGGGTGGTACTATGGCTACACCTTC	CASSLDKGWYYGYTF
TRBV6-4	TRBD1	-	TRBJ1-4	TGTGCCAGCAAAAAGGACAGGGTCGGTGAAAAACTGTTTTTT	CASKKDRVGEKLFF
TRBV5-4	TRBD2	-	TRBJ2-1	TGTGCCAGCAGCTTGGTCCCAGCGGGAGTAAGATACAATGAGCAGTTCTTC	CASSLVPAGVRYNEQFF
TRBV5-5	TRBD1	-	TRBJ1-5	TGTGCCAGCAGCTCGGACAGGGTTAATCAGCCCCAGCATTTT	CASSSDRVNQPQHF
TRBV6-6	-	-	TRBJ1-4	TGTGCCAGCAGATTATCCGACAGGATCGCTAATGAAAAACTGTTTTTT	CASRLSDRIANEKLFF
TRBV18	TRBD1	-	TRBJ2-5	TGTGCCAGCTCACCTACTCGGGACAGGGGGCACGAGACCCAGTACTTC	CASSPTRDRGHETQYF
TRBV30	-	once	TRBJ2-3	TGTGCCTGGAGTGTACTTCGGGGAGCAGATACGCAGTATTTT	CAWSVLRGADTQYF
TRBV2	-	-	TRBJ2-3	TGTGCCAGCAGTTCGGACTTCACAGATACGCAGTATTTT	CASSSDFTDTQYF
TRBV15	-	-	TRBJ2-7	TGTGCCACCAGCAGAGCCGGGTACGAGCAGTACTTC	CATSRAGYEQYF
TRBV13	TRBD2	-	TRBJ2-3	TGTGCCAGCAGCTCAAGCGGGAGCTCAGATACGCAGTATTTT	CASSSSGSSDTQYF
TRBV27	-	-	TRBJ1-2	TGTGCCAGCAGTGCGACGGACAGACCTAACTATGGCTACACCTTC	CASSATDRPNYGYTF
TRBV10-2	-	-	TRBJ2-1	TGCGCCAGCAGTGAAGGCGGTGAGCAGTTCTTC	CASSEGGEQFF
TRBV7-7	-	-	TRBJ2-2	TGTGCTAGCAGCTTATCAGGACAGAACACCGGGGAGCTGTTTTTT	CASSLSGQNTGELFF
TRBV6-1	-	-	TRBJ1-1	TGTGCCAGCAGTGAAGCGTCAGGCAGAACTGAAGCTTTCTTT	CASSEASGRTEAFF
TRBV10-3	-	-	TRBJ2-2	TGTGCCATCAGTGACGTCCCTGCGGACACCGGGGAGCTGTTTTTT	CAISDVPADTGELFF
TRBV28	TRBD1	few	TRBJ1-2	TGTGCCAGCAGTATTACAGGGGCTGGCTACACCTTC	CASSITGAGYTF
TRBV6-5	TRBD2	-	TRBJ2-5	TGTGCCAGCAGTTACTCGACTAGCGGGAAAGAGACCCAGTACTTC	CASSYSTSGKETQYF
TRBV30	-	-	TRBJ2-5	TGTGCCTGGAGTTTTAGGACAGAAGAGACCCAGTACTTC	CAWSFRTEETQYF
TRBV11-2	-	-	TRBJ2-7	TGTGCCAGCAGCACTTCGCGGCGGTACGAGCAGTACTTC	CASSTSRRYEQYF
TRBV29-1	-	once	TRBJ2-3	TGCAGCGTTGAAAGATCGGGGGTTCGAGGGGATACGCAGTATTTT	CSVERSGVRGDTQYF
TRBV9	-	-	TRBJ1-1	TGTGCCAGCAGCGTAGCCCATCGGACAGCCATGAACACTGAAGCTTTCTTT	CASSVAHRTAMNTEAFF